This TCR beta chain was retrieved from a study of long-term antiretroviral therapy in people with HIV. Study-wide points: Nothing was known about ART adherence, viral resistance or changes in therapy.

Every one of the participants with HIV received treatment in the United States. With respect to this clone: As yet, its antigen is unknown.

A v3.0 immunoSEQ assay was performed at survey level. For every sample, sequencing targeted about 35,000-50,000 T-cell genomes. Assay used: immunoSEQ multiplex PCR; TCRdb lists only in-frame clones, some missing. The repertoire holds about 22,000 clones, around 81% seen once, with 3% to 4.5% in the top ten. Germline CDR1 and CDR2: KGHSH and LQKENI. The CDR3 consists of 16 residues. V lost 1 base and J lost 2, with 9 bases in between. The source was unsorted PBMCs, collected about 4 years after starting antiretroviral therapy. V is TRBV18 and J is TRBJ2-6; D is unresolved. The sequence was collected from a man younger than 30 with HIV. The chain's CDR3 is CASSPQGPPGANVLTF. The DNA for the CDR3 is TGTGCCAGCTCACCACAGGGCCCCCCTGGGGCCAACGTCCTGACTTTC.